This TCR beta chain was identified during a study of CD8 T cells in Susac syndrome (dated by TCRdb to between 2018 and 2020). Turning to the overall study: The study used repertoire sequencing to test whether antigen drove CD8+ T cell activation and differentiation in Susac syndrome.

RNA was extracted using the RNeasy kit, and roughly 0.45 to 1 ug of the RNA was reverse transcribed with random hexamers. TCR beta CDR3 regions were amplified with the immunoSEQ multiplex PCR assay covering 54 Vbeta and 13 Jbeta segments. PCR amplification bias was corrected by using a synthetic template baseline for primer optimization and computational correction. The original pipeline was this. Reads were annotated to V, D and J genes per IMGT and analyzed with immunoSEQ Analyzer, keeping only productive sequences. Clonality was computed as one minus Shannon entropy normalized by log2 of the number of productive unique sequences. For each patient and control, public and private clones were evaluated within the 100 most prevalent clones. Susac-specific clones were defined as absent from healthy and MS cohorts, approximately 1,000 published viral clones and other ImmuneACCESS disease sequences. Through fastp at Q25 and MiXCR, TCRdb rebuilt clones from the public reads, retaining in-frame beta chains. Every CDR3 protein is listed once, alongside the most common genes and DNA of its rows. TCRdb, not the authors, supplied the V and J calls. The sample profile shows 150,000 to 200,000 distinct CDR3 sequences; roughly 95% of them were found once. The ten largest clones add up to approximately 0.14% of the sample.

Counted from cysteine to phenylalanine, this CDR3 has 13 amino acids. Only the CDR3 region is kept as DNA, spanning 39 bases read in frame from base 1. The V and J ends are trimmed by 3 bases and 5 bases, leaving 11 bases between them. The germline V gene encodes CDR1 DFQATT and CDR2 SNEGSKA (reference sequence). High-throughput TCR beta sequencing profiled peripheral blood CD8+ and CD4+ T cells from healthy donors, Susac syndrome patients and multiple sclerosis patients. Healthy donors were included as age- and sex-matched controls. Bulk CD8+ and CD4+ T cells were purified magnetically by negative isolation, whereas CD8+ TEMRA cells were enriched by FACS. Blood was drawn into EDTA tubes, processed within 24 hours, and PBMCs were isolated by density gradient centrifugation. PBMCs destined for TCR sequencing were cryopreserved in liquid nitrogen and later thawed in a 37 °C water bath. The sorted or isolated CD4+, CD8+ and CD8+ TEMRA cells had a purity of 90% or higher.

For this clonotype: What this receptor recognizes is not known. Base qualities were left out, and no much larger clone turns up one base away.

What the research found in general, with its limitations: The number of individuals in the TCR sequencing and HLA analysis was acknowledged as relatively small.

The TCR comes from a human donor in good health. The rearrangement joined TRBV20-1 to TRBJ1-5; D gene: possibly TRBD1, on 6 matching bases. Material: CD4+ T cells from PBMCs. The DNA sequence follows: TGCAGTGCTAGCAAGGGGGGGCATCAGCCCCAGCATTTT. The encoded protein is CSASKGGHQPQHF.